This T cell receptor beta chain was identified in a study of T cell responses to AZD1222 COVID-19 vaccine. This clone was picked up a small number of times. Its target is unknown. Method: immunoSEQ multiplex PCR; TCRdb's copy keeps in-frame clones and lacks some. The repertoire includes 100,000 to 150,000 clones, around 92% of them detected once, and approximately 2% sits in the top ten. General study results and limits: Distributed over spike, vaccine-associated CD4 TCRs predominated at 160-218 and 743-854. Females made up more of the donors, who were largely white British, and clonal diversity may have come out too low.

CDR1 and CDR2 (germline): KGHDR, SFDVKD. The germline V and J ends were trimmed by 4 bases and 4 bases, with 8 bases remaining between them. The CDR3 runs to 13 residues. This chain links TRBV24-1 with TRBJ2-3; tentatively, D is TRBD1 (5 bases). This clonotype was sampled from an adult who received the AZD1222 COVID-19 vaccine. The specimen comprised peripheral blood, sampled 28 days after the second AZD1222 dose. The CDR3 bases are TGTGCCACCAGTGACATAGGGGCAGATACGCAGTATTTT. This gives the protein CATSDIGADTQYF.